This entry lists 18 T cell receptor beta chains sequenced from one sample in a study of Graves' ophthalmopathy and Graves' hyperthyroidism. Amplified material comprised TCR beta CDR3 regions derived from RNA transcripts. First-round RT-PCR with HTBI primers preceded a second-round multiplex PCR. TCRdb reanalysed the multiplex PCR reads using MiXCR and keeps one entry per CDR3 protein. Of about 410,000 distinct CDR3 sequences detected, around 19% appear once; the ten largest clones hold more than 1.5%. The material sequenced was peripheral blood. These receptors were collected from a woman between 18 and 30 years old with Graves' ophthalmopathy.

This clonotype was recorded many times. This chain joins TRBV20-1 and TRBJ2-5, with TRBD2 as a possible D gene (7 bases). The CDR3 is 16 residues long. Trimming shortened V by 0 bases and J by 2 bases, and 16 bases separated the two germline ends. Germline values: CDR1 DFQATT, CDR2 SNEGSKA (reference sequence). CDR3 in DNA: TGCAGTGCTAGAGATGGGAGGGGGGGGAATCAAGAGACCCAGTACTTC. It specifies CSARDGRGGNQETQYF.

The sample holds many counts of this clonotype. V gene TRBV7-9 combines with J gene TRBJ1-1; 7 nucleotides align to TRBD1. The CDR3 extends over 16 amino acids. V was clipped by 3 bases and J by 6 bases; unmatched bases: 13. Per germline, CDR1 SEHNR and CDR2 FQNEAQ (reference sequence). CDR3 sequence (DNA): TGTGCCAGCAGCTTTTTCCAGGGGGTTGAGGCCCCTGAAGCTTTCTTT. Its translation is CASSFFQGVEAPEAFF. The whole variable domain, remainder taken from reference TRBV7-9 and TRBJ1-1, is DTGVSQNPRHKITKRGQNVTFRCDPISEHNRLYWYRQTLGQGPEFLTYFQNEAQLEKSRLLSDRFSAERPKGSFSTLEIQRTEQGDSAMYLCASSFFQGVEAPEAFFGQGTRLTVV.

This sequence joins TRBV4-1 and TRBJ1-3; the D gene is possibly TRBD1 (5 bases). The V end lost 0 bases, the J end lost 0 bases, and 15 bases lay between the germline ends. The CDR3 runs to 18 residues. In germline, CDR1 is MGHRA, CDR2 YSYEKL. DNA of the CDR3: TGCGCCAGCAGCCAAGATGTCGGAGGGGCCCTCTCTGGAAACACCATATATTTT. Its protein product is CASSQDVGGALSGNTIYF.

This clonotype was counted many times. V and J are TRBV2 and TRBJ2-5; 8 bases agree with TRBD2. V shed 5 bases, J shed 6 bases, and the junction held 14 bases outside the gene matches. The CDR3 extends over 16 amino acids. Germline V gene data show CDR1 as SNHLY and CDR2 as FYNNEI. CDR3 nucleotide sequence: TGTGCCAGCAGTCAGATCCCCAGGACTAGCATGAAGACCCAGTACTTC. Its translation is CASSQIPRTSMKTQYF.

This clonotype appeared many times. This chain uses TRBV29-1 with TRBJ2-7, with 7 bases fitting TRBD1. This CDR3 is built from 15 residues. In germline, CDR1 is SQVTM, CDR2 ANQGSEA. V shed 4 bases and J 3 bases; nucleotides not matched to a gene: 12. Written as DNA, the CDR3 is TGCAGCGTTGGCCTCCGACAGGGTTCTGACTACGAGCAGTACTTC. It specifies CSVGLRQGSDYEQYF.

In this sample, this clonotype turned up many times. This chain joins TRBV6-7 and TRBJ1-1, with D hard to call. TRBV6-7 is noted as an ORF with a role that remains uncertain. V was shortened by 2 bases and J by 7 bases, with 8 bases between the two germline ends. The CDR3 is 12 amino acids. CDR3 sequence (DNA): TGTGCCAGCAGTTACGGGCAGTATGAAGCTTTCTTT. This translates into CASSYGQYEAFF.

There are many counts of this clonotype. V is TRBV6-5 and J is TRBJ1-1; no definite D call. With 0 bases removed from V and 5 bases from J, the gap between germline ends came to 7 bases. Germline V CDR1 and CDR2: MNHEY, SVGAGI. The CDR3 contains 13 residues. DNA for the CDR3: TGTGCCAGCAGTTACTCGTCGCGGACTGAAGCTTTCTTT. Residues: CASSYSSRTEAFF.

This clonotype was found many times. V gene TRBV7-8 combines with J gene TRBJ2-7; 7 bases align to TRBD1. In germline, CDR1 is SGHVS, CDR2 FQNEAQ. CDR3 length equals 15 residues. V lost 5 bases and J lost 5; bases outside the gene matches: 12. CDR3 sequence (DNA): TGTGCCAGCAGCACCCGGACAGGAAGAGCTGACGAGCAGTACTTC. This translates into CASSTRTGRADEQYF.

This clonotype was found many times. The chain uses TRBV28 and TRBJ1-5; D ambiguous. This CDR3 comprises 14 residues. The germline V and J ends were trimmed by 3 bases and 3 bases, with 9 bases remaining between them. The germline V gene encodes CDR1 MDHEN and CDR2 SYDVKM. The CDR3 loop is CASSFSGFNQPQHF. The CDR3 nucleotides read TGTGCCAGCAGTTTTAGTGGTTTCAATCAGCCCCAGCATTTT.

This clonotype was found many times. The CDR3 bases are TGTGCCAGTAGCCTCGGCCAGCAGTTCTATGGCTACACCTTC. As protein: CASSLGQQFYGYTF. V usage is TRBV19 and J usage is TRBJ1-2; no definite D call. V dropped 6 bases and J dropped 4 bases, with 15 bases sitting between them. The CDR3 loop spans 14 amino acids. CDR1 LNHDA and CDR2 SQIVND come from the germline V gene (reference sequence). The full variable domain, its missing parts supplied by reference TRBV19 and TRBJ1-2, is DGGITQSPKYLFRKEGQNVTLSCEQNLNHDAMYWYRQDPGQGLRLIYYSQIVNDFQKGDIAEGYSVSREKKESFPLTVTSAQKNPTAFYLCASSLGQQFYGYTFGSGTRLTVV.

The genes are TRBV6-4 and TRBJ2-2; 7 nucleotides align to TRBD1. Germline CDR1 reads MRHNA; CDR2 reads SNTAGT. The CDR3 loop spans 16 amino acids. Germline trimming cut 6 bases from V and 5 bases from J; bases unmatched to any gene: 12. The CDR3 DNA reads as TGTGCCAGCAGGACCATAGACAGGGTGAAGACCGGGGAGCTGTTTTTT. Translation gives CASRTIDRVKTGELFF.

This clonotype was detected ten times or more. This chain connects TRBV28 to TRBJ2-7, with D perhaps TRBD1 or TRBD2 (5 bases each). The CDR3 runs to 13 residues. The V end was cut by 7 bases, the J end by 5 bases, with 15 bases between. Germline V gene sequence: CDR1 MDHEN, CDR2 SYDVKM. This CDR3 reads CASNRGNRDEQYF. The CDR3 coding sequence is TGTGCCAGCAATCGGGGCAATCGGGACGAGCAGTACTTC.

This clonotype was seen many times. The rearrangement uses TRBV6-2 or TRBV6-3 and TRBJ1-1, with a tentative D call TRBD1 (5 bases). CDR3 size: 13 residues. Per the germline V gene, CDR1 is MNHEY and CDR2 is SVGEGT. The ends were cut back, 7 bases at V and 7 bases at J, with 16 bases in the middle. The CDR3 DNA sequence: TGTGCCAGCATTGAGACCGGGACGTTTGAAGCTTTCTTT. The encoded protein is CASIETGTFEAFF.

The chain employs TRBV6-2 or TRBV6-3 and TRBJ2-2, with D hard to call. Germline V gene sequence: CDR1 MNHEY, CDR2 SVGEGT. The CDR3 spans 14 residues. V was trimmed by 5 bases and J by 9 bases, leaving 16 bases between them. Here the CDR3 DNA reads TGTGCCAGCAGTCCTAGACCTCCTGTGCGGGAGCTGTTTTTT. Translated, it gives CASSPRPPVRELFF.

The chain links TRBV6-1 to TRBJ1-1; D is perhaps TRBD1 (6 bases). CDR1 MNHNS and CDR2 SASEGT come from the germline V gene. V was clipped by 6 bases and J by 9 bases, with 11 bases between them. The CDR3 loop spans 11 amino acids. The chain's CDR3 is CASRTGQKAFF. DNA for the CDR3: TGTGCCAGCAGGACCGGACAGAAAGCTTTCTTT.

The V and J genes are TRBV12-3 or TRBV12-4 and TRBJ1-1; D gene unclear. The V end was cut by 3 bases, the J end by 10 bases, with 12 bases between. The length of the CDR3 is 12 residues. Here the CDR3 reads CASSFVGRRAFF. CDR3 DNA: TGTGCCAGCAGTTTTGTAGGGCGACGAGCTTTCTTT.

This clonotype appeared many times. The chain couples TRBV11-2 to TRBJ2-7, with TRBD2 identical over 7 bases. V lost 4 bases to trimming and J lost 2 bases; unmatched junction nucleotides: 8. Per germline, CDR1 SGHAT and CDR2 FQNNGV. The CDR3 loop spans 15 amino acids. In DNA form, the CDR3 reads TGTGCCAGCAGCTCCCAGGGACTAACAACCTACGAGCAGTACTTC. It yields the protein CASSSQGLTTYEQYF.

This clonotype occurred many times. The genes are TRBV10-3 and TRBJ2-5, with TRBD2 identical over 14 bases. Germline values: CDR1 ENHRY, CDR2 SYGVKD. Germline trimming cut 0 bases from V and 0 bases from J; bases unmatched to any gene: 3. The CDR3 extends over 18 amino acids. CDR3 nucleotides: TGTGCCATCAGTGAGTCGAGGACTAGCGGGGGGAACCAAGAGACCCAGTACTTC. Its translation is CAISESRTSGGNQETQYF.